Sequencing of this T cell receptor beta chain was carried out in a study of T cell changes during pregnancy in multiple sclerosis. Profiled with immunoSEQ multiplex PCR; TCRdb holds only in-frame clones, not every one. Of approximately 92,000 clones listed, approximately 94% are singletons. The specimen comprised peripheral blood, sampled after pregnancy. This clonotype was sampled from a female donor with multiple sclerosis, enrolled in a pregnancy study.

In nucleotides, the CDR3 is TGTGCCAGCAGCTTAGGGACTAGCGGTTCCTACGAGCAGTACTTC. Translating gives CASSLGTSGSYEQYF. This chain uses TRBV7-2 with TRBJ2-7; 10 bases are a match to TRBD2. The germline V gene has CDR1 SGHTA and CDR2 FQGNSA. Losses at the gene ends were 1 base for V and 1 base for J; bases not matched to a gene: 1. CDR3 length equals 15 residues.